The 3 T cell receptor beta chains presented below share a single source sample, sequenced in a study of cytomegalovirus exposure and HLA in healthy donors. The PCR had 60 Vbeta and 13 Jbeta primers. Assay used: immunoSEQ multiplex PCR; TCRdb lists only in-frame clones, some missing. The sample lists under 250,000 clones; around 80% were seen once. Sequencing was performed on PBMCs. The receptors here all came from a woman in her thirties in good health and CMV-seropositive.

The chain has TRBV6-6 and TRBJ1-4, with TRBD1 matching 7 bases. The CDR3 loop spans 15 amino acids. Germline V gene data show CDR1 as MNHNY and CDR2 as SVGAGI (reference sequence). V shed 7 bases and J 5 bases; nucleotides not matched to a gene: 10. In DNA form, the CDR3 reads TGTGCCAGCACCCAATACAGGGGCGTCAATGAAAAACTGTTTTTT. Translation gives CASTQYRGVNEKLFF.

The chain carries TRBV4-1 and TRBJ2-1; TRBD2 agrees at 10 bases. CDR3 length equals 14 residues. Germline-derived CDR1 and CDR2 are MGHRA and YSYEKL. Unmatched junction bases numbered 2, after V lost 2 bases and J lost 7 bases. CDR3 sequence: CASSQQRGGNEQFF. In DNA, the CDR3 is TGCGCCAGCAGCCAACAGCGGGGGGGAAATGAGCAGTTCTTC.

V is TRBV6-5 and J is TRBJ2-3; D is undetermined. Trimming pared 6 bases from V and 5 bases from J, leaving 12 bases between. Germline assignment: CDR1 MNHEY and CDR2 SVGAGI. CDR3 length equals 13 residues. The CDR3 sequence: CASSHINGDTQYF. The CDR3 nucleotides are TGTGCCAGCAGCCATATTAACGGAGATACGCAGTATTTT.